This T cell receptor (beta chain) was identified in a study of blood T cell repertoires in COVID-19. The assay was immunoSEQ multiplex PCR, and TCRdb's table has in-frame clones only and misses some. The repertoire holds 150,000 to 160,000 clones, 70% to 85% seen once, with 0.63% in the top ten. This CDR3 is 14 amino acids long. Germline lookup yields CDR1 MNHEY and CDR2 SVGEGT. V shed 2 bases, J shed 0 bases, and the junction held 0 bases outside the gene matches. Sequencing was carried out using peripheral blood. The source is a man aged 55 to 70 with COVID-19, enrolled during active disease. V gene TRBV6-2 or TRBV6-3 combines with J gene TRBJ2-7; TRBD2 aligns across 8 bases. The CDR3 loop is CASSYGTSSYEQYF. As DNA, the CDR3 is TGTGCCAGCAGTTACGGGACTAGCTCCTACGAGCAGTACTTC.